Each of the 28 T cell receptor beta chains below was sequenced from the same sample in a study of tumor-infiltrating lymphocytes in primary liver carcinoma. TCR beta cDNA was reverse-transcribed from 500 ng of total RNA. The reaction used a constant-region primer and ProtoScript II reverse transcriptase. Three-round nested multiplex PCR performed with slightly modified ARM-PCR produced the TCR beta libraries. The first two PCR rounds, roughly 9 cycles each, used TRBV1-TRBV30 forward primers and a C-beta reverse primer. A single record per CDR3 protein comes from TCRdb applying MiXCR to the multiplex PCR reads. In the table there are 100,000 to 150,000 distinct CDR3 sequences, approximately 64% of which are singletons. Unsorted bulk tissue (roughly 19-31 mg) underwent RNA and DNA co-extraction. The sequenced sample was liver tumor tissue from sampling region 3. Subset: tumor region T3, left-lateral pole. The receptors originated from a woman aged 55-70 years with primary liver carcinoma and hepatitis B virus infection.

This chain uses TRBV11-2 with TRBJ2-1; D unclear. Trimming shortened V by 1 base and J by 16 bases, and 11 bases separated the two germline ends. CDR3 length equals 11 residues. Germline CDR1 reads SGHAT; CDR2 reads FQNNGV. This CDR3 reads CASSLVMVHFF. The CDR3 DNA sequence: TGTGCCAGCAGCTTAGTTATGGTTCACTTCTTC.

This clonotype was counted at least ten times. V usage is TRBV4-2 and J usage is TRBJ2-7; 10 positions match TRBD1. Germline V gene lookup returns CDR1 LGHNA and CDR2 YNFKEQ. This CDR3 is 17 amino acids long. V shed 4 bases, J shed 2 bases, and the junction held 11 bases outside the gene matches. The CDR3: CASSRSAGTGETYEQYF. CDR3 sequence (DNA): TGTGCCAGCAGCCGGTCCGCGGGGACAGGGGAAACCTACGAGCAGTACTTC.

This clonotype appeared a single time. The CDR3 does not end in the conserved phenylalanine or tryptophan, so this is likely a read error. No DNA is shown, since the ends of the CDR3 on it are uncertain; the CDR3 is the one TCRdb lists. The chain has TRBV11-2 and TRBJ1-1. From germline, CDR1 is SGHAT and CDR2 FQNNGV. The CDR3 length equals 13 residues, ends included. The CDR3 loop is CASSPSLSTETFL.

The sample holds a few counts of this clonotype. The chain uses TRBV20-1 and TRBJ1-6; 8 nucleotides line up with TRBD1. J gave up 6 bases and V 6 bases, and 10 bases lay outside the gene matches. The CDR3 is 15 amino acids. Germline V gene sequence: CDR1 DFQATT, CDR2 SNEGSKA (reference sequence). CDR3: CSASPTGGSNSPLHF. The DNA for the CDR3 is TGCAGTGCATCCCCTACAGGGGGAAGTAATTCACCCCTCCACTTT.

The chain employs TRBV5-5 and TRBJ2-5; a weak D match, TRBD2 (6 bases). Between the trimmed V and J ends, which lost 3 bases and 4 bases, there was a span of 16 bases. The germline CDR1 and CDR2 sequences are SGHKS and YYEKEE (reference sequence). The CDR3 runs to 15 residues. In nucleotides, the CDR3 is TGTGCCAGCAGCTCGGGAGCTACGGGGCGAGAGACCCAGTACTTC. Protein: CASSSGATGRETQYF.

The V and J genes are TRBV29-1 and TRBJ2-3; no reliable D call. The CDR3 runs 13 residues. V was trimmed by 4 bases and J by 4 bases, leaving 12 bases between them. CDR1 and CDR2 from the germline V gene are SQVTM and ANQGSEA. Written as DNA, the CDR3 is TGCAGCGTTGGGGCCTACAACTCAGATACGCAGTATTTT. Protein: CSVGAYNSDTQYF.

The V and J genes are TRBV11-2 and TRBJ2-3; TRBD2 matches 7 bases. Per the germline V gene, CDR1 is SGHAT and CDR2 is FQNNGV. CDR3 length: 13 amino acids. Trimming cost V 9 bases and J 10 bases; bases outside gene matches: 13. The CDR3 nucleotides read TGTGCCAGTAGCCCGCCAAGGACTAGGGCGCAGTATTTT. It yields the protein CASSPPRTRAQYF.

There are many counts of this clonotype. This rearrangement joins TRBV6-1 to TRBJ1-5, with D tentatively TRBD1 (6 bases). Germline V CDR1 and CDR2: MNHNS, SASEGT. CDR3 size: 13 residues. The V end lost 6 bases, the J end lost 3 bases, and 9 bases lay between the germline ends. The CDR3 here is CASRAGANQPQHF. CDR3 DNA: TGTGCCAGCAGGGCAGGGGCCAATCAGCCCCAGCATTTT.

For this clonotype: The junction departs from germline at one end; a sequencing error may be responsible. The chain is built from TRBV11-2 and TRBJ2-7, with D possibly being TRBD1 or TRBD2 (5 bases each). The germline V gene encodes CDR1 SGHAT and CDR2 FQNNGV. The CDR3 spans 14 residues. The CDR3 reads CTSSITSGTYEQYF. CDR3 coding DNA: TGTACCAGCAGCATTACCTCCGGGACCTATGAGCAGTATTTC.

This clonotype was counted many times. V usage is TRBV4-2 and J usage is TRBJ2-1; TRBD2 agrees at 8 bases. Germline CDR1 LGHNA, CDR2 YNFKEQ. The trim removed 4 bases at V and 4 bases at J, leaving 6 bases unmatched. CDR3 size: 15 residues. Here the CDR3 DNA reads TGTGCCAGCAGCCTCCCGGGACTAGGGTACAATGAGCAGTTCTTC. This sequence encodes CASSLPGLGYNEQFF.

Turning to this clonotype: A much larger clone differs from this one at a single base, so this may be a read error. The genes are TRBV5-5 and TRBJ2-4; the match to TRBD1 covers 9 bases. The CDR3 has 17 amino acids. Per the germline V gene, CDR1 is SGHKS and CDR2 is YYEKEE (reference sequence). CDR3 amino acids: CATSLDRGNLAKNIQYF. In DNA, the CDR3 is TGTGCCACCAGCCTTGACAGGGGGAACCTAGCCAAAAACATTCAGTACTTC.

The chain is built from TRBV20-1 and TRBJ1-2; 7 bases fit TRBD1. This CDR3 has 16 residues. Germline assignment: CDR1 DFQATT and CDR2 SNEGSKA (reference sequence). After removal of 1 base from V and 8 bases from J, the junction contained 16 bases not matched to a gene. CDR3 amino acids: CSARVFGVRGSEGYTF. Here the CDR3 DNA reads TGCAGTGCTAGAGTCTTCGGCGTCAGGGGGTCGGAGGGCTACACCTTC.

This clonotype is classed as medium-sized (0.01 to 0.1%). The chain recombines TRBV11-2 with TRBJ2-5, with 8 bases lining up with TRBD2. The CDR3 is 15 residues long. Germline loops: CDR1 SGHAT, CDR2 FQNNGV. J gave up 1 base and V 2 bases, and 3 bases lay outside the gene matches. CDR3 region: CASSLRLAGQETQYF. In nucleotides, the CDR3 is TGTGCCAGCAGCTTAAGGCTAGCGGGCCAAGAGACCCAGTACTTC.

In regard to this clonotype: This may stem from a read error, because a much larger clone lies one nucleotide away. The chain joins TRBV10-2 to TRBJ2-1; no reliable D call. Per the germline V gene, CDR1 is WSHSY and CDR2 is SAAADI. This CDR3 region has 15 residues. V lost 3 bases and J lost 4, with 13 bases in between. In DNA, the CDR3 is TGCGCCAGCAGTGATAGGCTGGAGCTGTACAATGAGCAGTTCTTC. This codes for CASSDRLELYNEQFF.

About this clonotype: The junction does not match germline at one end; this may be a read error. The rearrangement uses TRBV5-4 and TRBJ1-2; TRBD1 matches 8 bases. Germline V gene data show CDR1 as SGHNT and CDR2 as YYREEE (reference sequence). This CDR3 is 16 amino acids long. In DNA form, the CDR3 reads TGTGCCAGCAGCGTAGCCGGGACAGGTCTAAACTATGGCTGCGCCTTC. This encodes CASSVAGTGLNYGCAF.

CDR3 loop: CASSTQPHNEQFF. The CDR3 nucleotides are TGTGCCAGCTCAACCCAACCCCACAATGAGCAGTTCTTC. The chain employs TRBV18 and TRBJ2-1; no clear D. The CDR3 loop spans 13 amino acids. V was pared by 5 bases and J by 5 bases, with 10 bases between. Germline assignment: CDR1 KGHSH and CDR2 LQKENI.

Turning to this clonotype: Sequence at one end of the junction differs from germline and may be a read error. The rearrangement links TRBV29-1 to TRBJ2-2; maybe TRBD2 (5 bases). There are 13 residues in the CDR3. Germline values: CDR1 SQVTM, CDR2 ANQGSEA. The CDR3: CSVESISSGELLF. As DNA, the CDR3 is TGCAGCGTTGAATCTATTAGTTCCGGGGAGCTGCTGTTT.

About this clonotype: A much larger clonotype is one base distant, so this may be a read error. The V call is TRBV25-1, the J call TRBJ2-1; D gene unclear. The V gene's germline CDR1 is MGHDK and CDR2 SYGVNS. CDR3 length: 18 amino acids. CDR3 bases: TGTGCCAACAGTGAGCCGACCGTGTTCGGCGGCTCCTACAATGAGCAGTTCTTC. It is translated as CANSEPTVFGGSYNEQFF.

A word on this clonotype: Germline and junction disagree at one end, which may indicate a read error. The chain uses TRBV11-3 and TRBJ2-1; a possible D gene is TRBD2 (6 bases). This CDR3 spans 14 amino acids. Germline CDR1 SGHNT, CDR2 YENEEA. CDR3 amino acids: CASCLILGGVEQFF. The CDR3 coding sequence is TGTGCCAGCTGCTTAATTTTGGGGGGTGTTGAGCAGTTCTTC.

This chain uses TRBV11-3 with TRBJ2-5, with a possible D match to TRBD2 (5 bases). V was shortened by 7 bases and J by 3 bases, with 18 bases between the two germline ends. Germline V lookup: CDR1 SGHNT, CDR2 YENEEA. The CDR3 totals 15 residues. The CDR3 reads CASNLRTYEEETQYF. The CDR3 DNA is TGTGCCAGCAACTTGAGGACTTACGAGGAAGAGACCCAGTACTTC.

The table lists this clonotype with a few counts. This rearrangement joins TRBV20-1 to TRBJ2-3, with 8 bases fitting TRBD2. The CDR3 length is 17 residues. The germline gives CDR1 DFQATT, CDR2 SNEGSKA (reference sequence). The trim removed 2 bases at V and 3 bases at J, leaving 13 bases unmatched. The CDR3 DNA is TGCAGTGCTAGAACCCCCCCGGGACTAGGCGGAACAGATACGCAGTATTTT. Translated, it gives CSARTPPGLGGTDTQYF.

V gene TRBV19 combines with J gene TRBJ2-2, with D tentatively TRBD1 (6 bases). Germline CDR1 and CDR2: LNHDA and SQIVND (reference sequence). This CDR3 is 14 amino acids long. The ends were cut back, 8 bases at V and 4 bases at J, with 14 bases in the middle. The CDR3 region is CASHRVWGTGELFF. Here the CDR3 DNA reads TGTGCCAGTCACAGGGTTTGGGGCACCGGGGAGCTGTTTTTT.

This clonotype has only a few counts. The chain links TRBV29-1 to TRBJ1-2, with TRBD1 matching over 8 bases. CDR1 is SQVTM, CDR2 ANQGSEA, per germline. Trimming took 6 bases from V and 0 from J; bases not matched to a gene: 18. The CDR3 is 18 residues long. Here the CDR3 reads CSVELTPGQEPANYGYTF. DNA for the CDR3: TGCAGCGTGGAGCTAACCCCGGGACAGGAACCCGCTAACTATGGCTACACCTTC.

On this clonotype: The CDR3 end shows no conserved phenylalanine or tryptophan, and so a read error is likely. The chain links TRBV6-1 to TRBJ1-1; D not resolved. CDR1 is MNHNS and CDR2 is SASEGT in the germline V gene. The CDR3 covers 14 residues. The CDR3 nucleotides are TGTGCCATCAGTGAAAGGAGGTCGACTGCTCAAGCTTTCATT. It is translated as CAISERRSTAQAFI.

Regarding this clonotype: An end of the junction does not agree with germline; a read error may underlie this. The rearrangement joins TRBV11-2 to TRBJ2-7; D may be TRBD2 (5 bases). This CDR3 has 12 residues. Germline CDR1 and CDR2: SGHAT and FQNNGV. The CDR3 coding sequence is TGTGTCAGCGGTGGGATCCTTTACGAGCAGTACTTC. Its translation: CVSGGILYEQYF. The variable domain in full, completed from reference TRBV11-2 and TRBJ2-7, reads EAGVAQSPRYKIIEKRQSVAFWCNPISGHATLYWYQQILGQGPKLLIQFQNNGVVDDSQLPKDRFSAERLKGVDSTLKIQPAKLEDSAVYLCVSGGILYEQYFGPGTRLTVT.

Points on this clonotype: With a much larger clone just one base away, this may be a read error. The chain combines TRBV7-8 with TRBJ2-7; D may be TRBD1 or TRBD2 (5 bases each). V was clipped by 5 bases and J by 4 bases, with 18 bases between them. CDR1 is SGHVS, CDR2 FQNEAQ, per germline. This CDR3 comprises 15 residues. CDR3 bases: TGTGCCAGCAGCCTCGGAACCGGGACGAATTACGAGCAGTACTTC. This sequence encodes CASSLGTGTNYEQYF. The whole variable domain, filled in from reference TRBV7-8 and TRBJ2-7, reads GAGVSQSPRYKVAKRGQDVALRCDPISGHVSLFWYQQALGQGPEFLTYFQNEAQLDKSGLPSDRFFAERPEGSVSTLKIQRTQQEDSAVYLCASSLGTGTNYEQYFGPGTRLTVT.

This clonotype was picked up one time. A read error may account for a junction end that differs from germline. The chain is built from TRBV11-3 and TRBJ2-1, with a tentative D call TRBD2 (5 bases). From germline, CDR1 is SGHNT and CDR2 YENEEA. The CDR3 contains 17 residues. The CDR3 coding sequence is TGCGCCAGCAGCTCCCGGGGAGCGCGGACCATGTGCAATGAGCAGTTCTTC. This translates into CASSSRGARTMCNEQFF.

For this clonotype: The germline gene is not matched at one end of the junction; a read error may be the cause. V usage is TRBV5-1 and J usage is TRBJ2-1; 14 bases align to TRBD2. CDR3 length: 15 amino acids. CDR1 is SGHRS and CDR2 is YFSETQ in the germline V gene. CDR3 in amino acids: CTSSPGTSGSAEHFF. DNA of the CDR3: TGCACCAGCAGTCCGGGGACTAGCGGGAGTGCTGAGCACTTCTTC.